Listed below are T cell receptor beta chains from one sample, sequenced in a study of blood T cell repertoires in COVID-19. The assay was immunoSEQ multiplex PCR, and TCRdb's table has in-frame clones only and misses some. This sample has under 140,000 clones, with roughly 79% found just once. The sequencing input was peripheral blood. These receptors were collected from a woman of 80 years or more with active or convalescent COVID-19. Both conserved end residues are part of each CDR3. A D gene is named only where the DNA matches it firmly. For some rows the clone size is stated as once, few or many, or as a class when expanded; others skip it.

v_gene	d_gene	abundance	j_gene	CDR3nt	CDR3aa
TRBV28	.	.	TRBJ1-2	TGTGCCAGCAAGACAGATTACTATGGCTACACCTTC	CASKTDYYGYTF
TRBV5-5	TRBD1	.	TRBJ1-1	TGTGCCAGCAGCCCGGGACAGTGGACCACTGAAGCTTTCTTT	CASSPGQWTTEAFF
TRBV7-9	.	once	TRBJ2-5	TGTGCCAGCAGCTTAGGGCTAGCAGAGCAAGAGACCCAGTACTTC	CASSLGLAEQETQYF
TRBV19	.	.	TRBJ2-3	TGTGCCAGTAGTTCCCCCGCGGCAAGTACGCAGTATTTT	CASSSPAASTQYF
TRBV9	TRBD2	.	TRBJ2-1	TGTGCCAGCAGCCTCACCGGGACTACCTCTTGGGAGCAGTTCTTC	CASSLTGTTSWEQFF
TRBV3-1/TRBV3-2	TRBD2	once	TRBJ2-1	TGTGCCAGCAGCCAAGATCGGGCTAGCGGGAGCCATGAGCAGTTCTTC	CASSQDRASGSHEQFF
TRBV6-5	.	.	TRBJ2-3	TGTGCCAGTGCTCCCTTTCAGGGCACAGATACGCAGTATTTT	CASAPFQGTDTQYF
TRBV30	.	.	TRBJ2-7	TGTGCCTGGAGTCGGAGAAACTACGAGCAGTACTTC	CAWSRRNYEQYF
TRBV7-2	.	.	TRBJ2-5	TGTGCCAGCAGCTTTAGTCAAGAGACCCAGTACTTC	CASSFSQETQYF
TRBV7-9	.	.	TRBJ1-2	TGTGCCAGCAGCTTTGAGGGAGGCTATGGCTACACCTTC	CASSFEGGYGYTF
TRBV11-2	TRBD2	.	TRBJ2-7	TGTGCCAGCAGCTTAGATGGGTACAGCCCAGGACTAGTTACTTACTACGAGCAGTACTTC	CASSLDGYSPGLVTYYEQYF
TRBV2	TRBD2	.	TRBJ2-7	TGTGCCAGCAGAGGACTAGCGGAGAGCTCCTACGAGCAGTACTTC	CASRGLAESSYEQYF
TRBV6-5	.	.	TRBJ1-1	TGTGCCAGCAGCGATAATCACGGAGTCACTGAAGCTTTCTTT	CASSDNHGVTEAFF
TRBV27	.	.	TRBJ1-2	TGTGCCAGCAGTCACGACAGGAGATATGGCTACACCTTC	CASSHDRRYGYTF
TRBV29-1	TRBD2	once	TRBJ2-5	TGCAGCGGGGCGCGCCTAGCGGGAGTTAAGGAGACCCAGTACTTC	CSGARLAGVKETQYF
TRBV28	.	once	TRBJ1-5	TGTGCCAGCAGTTTATCGAGGGTGAGCAATCAGCCCCAGCATTTT	CASSLSRVSNQPQHF
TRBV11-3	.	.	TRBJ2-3	TGTGCCAGCAGCTTGGGGCCCATTTCGGATACGCAGTATTTT	CASSLGPISDTQYF
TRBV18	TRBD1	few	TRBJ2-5	TGTGCCAGCTCACTAAAGACAGGGGGCCAAGAGACCCAGTACTTC	CASSLKTGGQETQYF
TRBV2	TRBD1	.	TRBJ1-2	TGTGCCAGCAAGTTGGTCACAGGGGAACTAGGCTACACCTTC	CASKLVTGELGYTF
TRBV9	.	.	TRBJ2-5	TGTGCCAGCAGCGTAGGGGTTACTATGGAGACCCAGTACTTC	CASSVGVTMETQYF
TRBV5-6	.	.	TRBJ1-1	TGTGCCAGCAGCTTGGCCGAGGGGGCTGAAGCTTTCTTT	CASSLAEGAEAFF
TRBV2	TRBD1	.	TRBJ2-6	TGTGCCTGGGACAGGGATAACTCTGGGGCCAACGTCCTGACTTTC	CAWDRDNSGANVLTF
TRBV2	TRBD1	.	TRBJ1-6	TGTGCCAGCGGGGACAGGGGGAATCGTAATTCACCCCTCCACTTT	CASGDRGNRNSPLHF
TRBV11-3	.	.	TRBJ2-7	TGTGCCAGCAGCTTAGGCCCAGGGCCTCACGAGCAGTACTTC	CASSLGPGPHEQYF
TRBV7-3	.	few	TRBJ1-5	TGTGCCAGCAGCTTATTTTACCAGGGAGGTTCGGGCAATCAGCCCCAGCATTTT	CASSLFYQGGSGNQPQHF
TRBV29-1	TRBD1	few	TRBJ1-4	TGCAGCGCCCTACAGGGGTCCAATGAAAAACTGTTTTTT	CSALQGSNEKLFF
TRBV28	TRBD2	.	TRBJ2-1	TGTGCCAGCAGTACCGTTAGCGGGAGTGGGTCCTACAATGAGCAGTTCTTC	CASSTVSGSGSYNEQFF
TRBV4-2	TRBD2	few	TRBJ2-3	TGTGCCAGCAGCCAAAATCCGGGAGGGAGGACAGATACGCAGTATTTT	CASSQNPGGRTDTQYF
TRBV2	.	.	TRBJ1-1	TGTGCCAGCAGTCCAACAGTGAACACTGAAGCTTTCTTT	CASSPTVNTEAFF
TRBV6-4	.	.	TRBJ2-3	TGTGCCAGCATTTGGCGGGCTAACACAGATACGCAGTATTTT	CASIWRANTDTQYF
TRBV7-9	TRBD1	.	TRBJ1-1	TGTGCCAGCAGCTTAGCCACAGGGGTTAACACTGAAGCTTTCTTT	CASSLATGVNTEAFF
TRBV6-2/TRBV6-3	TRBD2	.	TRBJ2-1	TGTGCCAGCAGTAGACTAGCGGGAAATGAGCAGTTCTTC	CASSRLAGNEQFF
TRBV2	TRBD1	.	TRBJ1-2	TGTGCCAGCAGTGAACGGTACAGGGGAAGAGGCTACACCTTC	CASSERYRGRGYTF
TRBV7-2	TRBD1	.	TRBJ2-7	TGTGCCAGCAGCTGGGGCAGGGGGCTGGACGAGCAGTACTTC	CASSWGRGLDEQYF
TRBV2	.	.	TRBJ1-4	TGTGCCAGCCATGACCGGGGGGCAATTGAAAAACTGTTTTTT	CASHDRGAIEKLFF
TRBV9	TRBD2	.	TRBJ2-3	TGTGCCAGCAGCGTAGGAGCTAGCGGAAGCACAGATACGCAGTATTTT	CASSVGASGSTDTQYF
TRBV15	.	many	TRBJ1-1	TGTGCCACCAGCAGGGGGCTCACTGAAGCTTTCTTT	CATSRGLTEAFF
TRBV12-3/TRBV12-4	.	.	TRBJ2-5	TGTGCCAGCAGTTCGAGGAAAGAGACCCAGTACTTC	CASSSRKETQYF
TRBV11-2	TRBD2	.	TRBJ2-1	TGTGCCAGCAGCTCGCTAGCGGGAGGACACAATGAGCAGTTCTTC	CASSSLAGGHNEQFF
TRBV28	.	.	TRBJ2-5	TGTGCCAGCGAGGGCGTCGGAGGGAAAGAGACCCAGTACTTC	CASEGVGGKETQYF
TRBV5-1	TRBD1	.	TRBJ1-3	TGCGCCAGCAGCTTGGGGATCCGGGACAGGGCCCTGGGCACCATATATTTT	CASSLGIRDRALGTIYF
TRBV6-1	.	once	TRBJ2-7	TGTGCCAGCAGTGAGACGCGGGGCCCCTACGAGCAGTACTTC	CASSETRGPYEQYF
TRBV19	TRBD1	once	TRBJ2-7	TGTGCCAGTAGCCTGGGGACAGTTTCCTACGAGCAGTACTTC	CASSLGTVSYEQYF
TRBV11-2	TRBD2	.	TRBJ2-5	TGTGCCAGCAGCTTAGGACTAGCGGGAGCGGAGACCCAGTACTTC	CASSLGLAGAETQYF